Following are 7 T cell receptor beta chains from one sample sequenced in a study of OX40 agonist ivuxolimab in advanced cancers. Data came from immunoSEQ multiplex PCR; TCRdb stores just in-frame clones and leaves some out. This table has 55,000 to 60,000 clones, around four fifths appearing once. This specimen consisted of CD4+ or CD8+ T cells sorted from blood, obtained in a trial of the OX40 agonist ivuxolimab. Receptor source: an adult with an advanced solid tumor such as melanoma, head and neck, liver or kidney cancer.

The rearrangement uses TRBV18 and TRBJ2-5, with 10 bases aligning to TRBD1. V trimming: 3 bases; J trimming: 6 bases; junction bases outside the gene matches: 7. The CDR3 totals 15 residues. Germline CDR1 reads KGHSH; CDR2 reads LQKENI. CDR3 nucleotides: TGTGCCAGCTCACCTAAGACAGGGGGCCTTAAGACCCAGTACTTC. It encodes CASSPKTGGLKTQYF. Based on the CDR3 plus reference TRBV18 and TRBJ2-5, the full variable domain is NAGVMQNPRHLVRRRGQEARLRCSPMKGHSHVYWYRQLPEEGLKFMVYLQKENIIDESGMPKERFSAEFPKEGPSILRIQQVVRGDSAAYFCASSPKTGGLKTQYFGPGTRLLVL.

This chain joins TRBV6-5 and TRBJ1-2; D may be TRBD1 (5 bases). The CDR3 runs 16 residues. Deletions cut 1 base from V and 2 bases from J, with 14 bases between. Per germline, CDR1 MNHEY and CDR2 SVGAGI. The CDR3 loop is CASSYLGAGWNYGYTF. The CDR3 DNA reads TGTGCCAGCAGTTACTTGGGCGCAGGGTGGAACTATGGCTACACCTTC.

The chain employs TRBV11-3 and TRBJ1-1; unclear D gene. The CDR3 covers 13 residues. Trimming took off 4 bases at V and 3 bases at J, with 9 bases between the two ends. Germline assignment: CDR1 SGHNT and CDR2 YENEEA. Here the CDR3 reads CASSSAYDTEAFF. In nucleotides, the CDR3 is TGTGCCAGCAGCTCCGCTTATGACACTGAAGCTTTCTTT. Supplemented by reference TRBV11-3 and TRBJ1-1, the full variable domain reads EAGVVQSPRYKIIEKKQPVAFWCNPISGHNTLYWYLQNLGQGPELLIRYENEEAVDDSQLPKDRFSAERLKGVDSTLKIQPAELGDSAVYLCASSSAYDTEAFFGQGTRLTVV.

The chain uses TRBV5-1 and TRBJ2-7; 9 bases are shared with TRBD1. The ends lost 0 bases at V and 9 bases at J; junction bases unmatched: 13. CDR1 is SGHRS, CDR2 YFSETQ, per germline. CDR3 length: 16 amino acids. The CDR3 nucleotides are TGCGCCAGCAGCTTGGAGATATCGGGACAGGGCCTCGGGCAGTACTTC. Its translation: CASSLEISGQGLGQYF.

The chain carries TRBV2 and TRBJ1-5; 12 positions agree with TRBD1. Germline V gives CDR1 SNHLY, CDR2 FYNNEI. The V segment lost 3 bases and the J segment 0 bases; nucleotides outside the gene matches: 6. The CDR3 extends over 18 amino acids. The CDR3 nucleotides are TGTGCCAGCAGTGACCGGGACAGGGGGCTTTATAGCAATCAGCCCCAGCATTTT. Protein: CASSDRDRGLYSNQPQHF.

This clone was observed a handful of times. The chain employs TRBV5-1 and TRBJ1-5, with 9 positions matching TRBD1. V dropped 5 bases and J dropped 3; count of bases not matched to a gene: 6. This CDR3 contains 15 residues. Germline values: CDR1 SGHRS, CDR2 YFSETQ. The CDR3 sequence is CASSPGQGHNQPQHF. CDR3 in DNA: TGCGCCAGCAGTCCTGGACAGGGGCACAATCAGCCCCAGCATTTT.

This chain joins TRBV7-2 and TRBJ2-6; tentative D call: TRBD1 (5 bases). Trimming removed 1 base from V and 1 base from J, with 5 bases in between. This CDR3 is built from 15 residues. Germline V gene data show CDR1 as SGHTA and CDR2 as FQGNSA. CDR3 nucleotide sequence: TGTGCCAGCAGCTTAGGACAGTCTGGGGCCAACGTCCTGACTTTC. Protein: CASSLGQSGANVLTF.